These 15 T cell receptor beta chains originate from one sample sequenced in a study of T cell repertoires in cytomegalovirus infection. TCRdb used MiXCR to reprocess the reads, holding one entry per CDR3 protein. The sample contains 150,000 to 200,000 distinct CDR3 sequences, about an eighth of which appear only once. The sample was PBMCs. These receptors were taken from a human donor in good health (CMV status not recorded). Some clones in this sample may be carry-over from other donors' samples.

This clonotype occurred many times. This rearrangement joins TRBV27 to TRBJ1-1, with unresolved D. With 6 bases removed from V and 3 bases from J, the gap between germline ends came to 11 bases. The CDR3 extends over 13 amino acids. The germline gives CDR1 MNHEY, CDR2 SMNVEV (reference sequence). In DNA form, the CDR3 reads TGTGCCAGCAGAATGGTTAGTGACACTGAAGCTTTCTTT. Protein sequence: CASRMVSDTEAFF.

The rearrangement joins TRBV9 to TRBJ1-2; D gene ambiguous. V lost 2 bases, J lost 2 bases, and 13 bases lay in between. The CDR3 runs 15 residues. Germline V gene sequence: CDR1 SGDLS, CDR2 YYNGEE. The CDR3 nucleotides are TGTGCCAGCAGCGTCAAGAGGAGGAAAAACTATGGCTACACCTTC. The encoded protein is CASSVKRRKNYGYTF.

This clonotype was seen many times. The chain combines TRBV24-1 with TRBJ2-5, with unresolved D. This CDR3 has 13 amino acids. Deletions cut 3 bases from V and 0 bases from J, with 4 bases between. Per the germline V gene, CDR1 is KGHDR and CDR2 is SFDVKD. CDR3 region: CATSDHNQETQYF. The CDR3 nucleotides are TGTGCCACCAGTGATCACAACCAAGAGACCCAGTACTTC.

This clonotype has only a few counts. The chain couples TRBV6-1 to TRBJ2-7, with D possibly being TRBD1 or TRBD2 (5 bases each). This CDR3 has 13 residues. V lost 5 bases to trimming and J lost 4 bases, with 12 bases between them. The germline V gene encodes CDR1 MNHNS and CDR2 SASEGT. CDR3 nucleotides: TGTGCCAGCAGTTACCGGGGCCGTTACGAGCAGTACTTC. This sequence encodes CASSYRGRYEQYF.

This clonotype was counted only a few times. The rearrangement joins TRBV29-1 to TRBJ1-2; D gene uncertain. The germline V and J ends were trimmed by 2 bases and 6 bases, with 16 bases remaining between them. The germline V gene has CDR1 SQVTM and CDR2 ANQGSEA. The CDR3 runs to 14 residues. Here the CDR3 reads CSVEWDSQIDGYTF. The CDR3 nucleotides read TGCAGCGTTGAATGGGATTCCCAGATTGATGGCTACACCTTC.

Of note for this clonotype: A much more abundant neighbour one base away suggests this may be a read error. The CDR3 nucleotides are TGTGCCAGCAGCTTAGAGGTAAATCAGCCCCAGCATTTT. Amino acids: CASSLEVNQPQHF. The gene calls are TRBV7-2 and TRBJ1-5; D unresolved. This CDR3 spans 13 amino acids. CDR1 and CDR2 (germline): SGHTA, FQGNSA. V lost 1 base, J lost 4 bases, and 5 bases lay in between.

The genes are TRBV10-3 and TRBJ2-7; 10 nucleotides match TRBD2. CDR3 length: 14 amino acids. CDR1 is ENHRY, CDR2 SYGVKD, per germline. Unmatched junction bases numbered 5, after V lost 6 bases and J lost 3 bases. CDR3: CAIRTSGRVYEQYF. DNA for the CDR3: TGTGCCATCAGAACCAGCGGGAGGGTCTACGAGCAGTACTTC.

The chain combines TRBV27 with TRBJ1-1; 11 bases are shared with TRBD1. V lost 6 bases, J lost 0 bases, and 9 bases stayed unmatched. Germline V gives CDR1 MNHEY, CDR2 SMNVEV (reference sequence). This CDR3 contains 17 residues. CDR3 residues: CASSPWRTGGMNTEAFF. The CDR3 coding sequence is TGTGCCAGCAGCCCGTGGAGGACAGGGGGCATGAACACTGAAGCTTTCTTT.

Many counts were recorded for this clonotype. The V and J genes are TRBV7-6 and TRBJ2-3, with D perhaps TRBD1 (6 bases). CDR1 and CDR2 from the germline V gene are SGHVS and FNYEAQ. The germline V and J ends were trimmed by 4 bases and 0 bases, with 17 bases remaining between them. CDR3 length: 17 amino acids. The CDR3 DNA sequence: TGTGCCAGCAGCTCCTCTCAGGCAGGGGAAAGCACAGATACGCAGTATTTT. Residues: CASSSSQAGESTDTQYF.

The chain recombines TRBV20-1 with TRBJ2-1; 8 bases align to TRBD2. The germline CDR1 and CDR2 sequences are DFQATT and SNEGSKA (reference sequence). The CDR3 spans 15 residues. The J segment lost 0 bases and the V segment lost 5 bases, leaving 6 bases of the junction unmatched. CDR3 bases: TGCAGTGCTTCGAGCGGGGGAAGCTCCTACAATGAGCAGTTCTTC. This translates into CSASSGGSSYNEQFF.

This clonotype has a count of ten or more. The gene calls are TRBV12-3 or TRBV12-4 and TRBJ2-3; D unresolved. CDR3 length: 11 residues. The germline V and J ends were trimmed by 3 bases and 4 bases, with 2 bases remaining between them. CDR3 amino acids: CASSLADTQYF. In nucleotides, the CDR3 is TGTGCCAGCAGTTTGGCAGATACGCAGTATTTT.

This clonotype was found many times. The CDR3 nucleotides are TGTGCCAGCAGCTTAGGGGTCGGGGGGTTTTACAATGAGCAGTTCTTC. Residues: CASSLGVGGFYNEQFF. This sequence joins TRBV7-2 and TRBJ2-1; 7 nucleotides line up with TRBD2. This CDR3 is 16 amino acids long. Germline trimming cut 1 base from V and 4 bases from J; bases unmatched to any gene: 7. CDR1 and CDR2 (germline): SGHTA, FQGNSA. Filled out from reference TRBV7-2 and TRBJ2-1, the complete variable domain reads GAGVSQSPSNKVTEKGKDVELRCDPISGHTALYWYRQSLGQGLEFLIYFQGNSAPDKSGLPSDRFSAERTGGSVSTLTIQRTQQEDSAVYLCASSLGVGGFYNEQFFGPGTRLTVL.

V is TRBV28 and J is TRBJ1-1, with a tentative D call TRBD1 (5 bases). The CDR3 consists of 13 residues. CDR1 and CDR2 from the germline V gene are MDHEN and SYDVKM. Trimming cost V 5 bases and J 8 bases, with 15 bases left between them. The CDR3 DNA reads TGTGCCAGCAGTCCGGCGACAGTATCCGAAGCTTTCTTT. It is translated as CASSPATVSEAFF. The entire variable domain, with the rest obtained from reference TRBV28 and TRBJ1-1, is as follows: DVKVTQSSRYLVKRTGEKVFLECVQDMDHENMFWYRQDPGLGLRLIYFSYDVKMKEKGDIPEGYSVSREKKERFSLILESASTNQTSMYLCASSPATVSEAFFGQGTRLTVV.

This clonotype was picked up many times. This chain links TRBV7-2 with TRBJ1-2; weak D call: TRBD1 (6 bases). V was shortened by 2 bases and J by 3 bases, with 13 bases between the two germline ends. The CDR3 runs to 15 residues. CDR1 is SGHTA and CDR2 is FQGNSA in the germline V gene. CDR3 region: CASSLQGRPYYGYTF. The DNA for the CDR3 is TGTGCCAGCAGCTTACAGGGGCGCCCTTACTATGGCTACACCTTC.

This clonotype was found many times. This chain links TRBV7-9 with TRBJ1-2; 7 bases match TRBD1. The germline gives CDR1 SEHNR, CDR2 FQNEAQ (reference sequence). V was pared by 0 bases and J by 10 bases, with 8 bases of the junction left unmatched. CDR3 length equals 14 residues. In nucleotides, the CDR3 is TGTGCCAGCAGCTTAGCGAGCGGGACAGAGTACTACACCTTC. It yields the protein CASSLASGTEYYTF.